Included here is one TCR beta chain sequence, with context. No antigen is known for it. The entry originates in a study of cytomegalovirus exposure and HLA in healthy donors. The wider study: In an earlier analysis, around 120 million unique TCR beta sequences were found from 150 million to 200 million T cells. Points from the study as a whole: It was confirmed in vitro that a few of the CMV-associated chains were specific for CMV antigens.

Per germline, CDR1 SNHLY and CDR2 FYNNEI. The CDR3 contains 14 residues. V gave up 6 bases and J gave up 2 bases, with 10 bases separating them. PCR amplification relied on 60 Vbeta primers (plus 13 Jbeta primers). Sequencing used immunoSEQ multiplex PCR; TCRdb keeps in-frame clones, though not all of them. The sample includes roughly 150,000 clones, about 75% seen only once; the top ten take 2.5% to 3%. The rearrangement joins TRBV2 to TRBJ2-2, with D uncertain. The sequenced sample was PBMCs. The TCR was taken from a woman in her forties or fifties in good health and CMV-seropositive. CDR3 loop: CASRTQENTGELFF. CDR3 bases: TGTGCCAGCAGAACGCAGGAAAACACCGGGGAGCTGTTTTTT.